This entry lists 8 T cell receptor beta chains sequenced from one sample in a study of shared clonotypes between healthy human individuals. TCRdb's copy holds only in-frame clones and misses some; the assay was immunoSEQ multiplex PCR. The table includes around 2,000,000 clones, around 96% detected once. CD8 cells classed as naive were CD45RO-negative and positively selected for CCR7, excluding terminally differentiated effector memory CD45RA+ cells. Sequenced input: naive CD8+ T cells sorted from blood. These receptors all come from a man between 18 and 29 years old in good health.

The genes are TRBV7-9 and TRBJ1-1, with unresolved D. The CDR3 covers 13 residues. Trimming took off 5 bases at V and 11 bases at J, with 18 bases between the two ends. The germline V gene encodes CDR1 SEHNR and CDR2 FQNEAQ (reference sequence). The CDR3 loop is CASSLDELDAAFF. DNA for the CDR3: TGTGCCAGCAGCCTAGATGAACTTGACGCCGCTTTCTTT.

The chain uses TRBV7-9 and TRBJ2-1; D may match TRBD1 or TRBD2 (6 bases each). With 0 bases removed from V and 3 bases from J, the gap between germline ends came to 18 bases. The germline CDR1 and CDR2 sequences are SEHNR and FQNEAQ (reference sequence). The CDR3 loop spans 18 amino acids. CDR3 protein: CASSLAVGGGTNYNEQFF. Written as DNA, the CDR3 is TGTGCCAGCAGCTTAGCCGTGGGTGGAGGGACAAACTACAATGAGCAGTTCTTC.

This chain connects TRBV5-6 to TRBJ2-7, with D unclear. The CDR3 is 12 amino acids. Germline values: CDR1 SGHDT, CDR2 YYEEEE. The ends were cut back, 4 bases at V and 3 bases at J, with 8 bases in the middle. CDR3 nucleotides: TGTGCCAGCAGCGAGTTTGACTACGAGCAGTACTTC. Protein product: CASSEFDYEQYF.

For this clone: The same CDR3 can be traced to other DNA sequences in this sample. V is TRBV6-6 and J is TRBJ1-3; D is unresolved. V dropped 2 bases and J dropped 7 bases, with 3 bases sitting between them. This CDR3 comprises 11 residues. Germline V gene data show CDR1 as MNHNY and CDR2 as SVGAGI (reference sequence). The CDR3 DNA reads TGTGCCAGCAGTTACGGTAACACCATATATTTT. This encodes CASSYGNTIYF.

The chain has TRBV7-9 and TRBJ2-3; D may be TRBD1 or TRBD2 (5 bases each). V lost 2 bases to trimming and J lost 4 bases, with 16 bases between them. The CDR3 covers 16 residues. CDR1 and CDR2 (germline): SEHNR, FQNEAQ (reference sequence). The CDR3 DNA is TGTGCCAGCAGCTTACCTGGGGGAGAAAAAGCAGATACGCAGTATTTT. It is translated as CASSLPGGEKADTQYF.

The gene calls are TRBV5-4 and TRBJ1-1; tentatively, D is TRBD1 (6 bases). The germline gives CDR1 SGHNT, CDR2 YYREEE (reference sequence). Trimming left V 6 bases short and J 5 bases short, with 17 bases between. The CDR3 is 14 amino acids. CDR3 residues: CASTFLGGGTEAFF. The CDR3 region has the DNA TGTGCCAGCACCTTCTTAGGGGGAGGGACTGAAGCTTTCTTT.

The chain is built from TRBV27 and TRBJ1-4, with D possibly being TRBD1 (5 bases). Germline V CDR1 and CDR2: MNHEY, SMNVEV (reference sequence). The germline V and J ends were trimmed by 2 bases and 6 bases, with 10 bases remaining between them. The CDR3 has 14 residues. The CDR3 protein is CASSLGAGYEKLFF. CDR3 coding DNA: TGTGCCAGCAGTTTAGGGGCAGGGTATGAAAAACTGTTTTTT.

CDR3 sequence: CASSQDLRTVNGELFF. CDR3 DNA sequence: TGTGCCAGCAGCCAAGATCTAAGGACAGTGAACGGGGAGCTGTTTTTT. The chain recombines TRBV4-2 with TRBJ2-2; tentatively, D is TRBD1 (6 bases). Germline V gene lookup returns CDR1 LGHNA and CDR2 YNFKEQ. CDR3 size: 16 residues. V dropped 0 bases and J dropped 7 bases, with 15 bases sitting between them.